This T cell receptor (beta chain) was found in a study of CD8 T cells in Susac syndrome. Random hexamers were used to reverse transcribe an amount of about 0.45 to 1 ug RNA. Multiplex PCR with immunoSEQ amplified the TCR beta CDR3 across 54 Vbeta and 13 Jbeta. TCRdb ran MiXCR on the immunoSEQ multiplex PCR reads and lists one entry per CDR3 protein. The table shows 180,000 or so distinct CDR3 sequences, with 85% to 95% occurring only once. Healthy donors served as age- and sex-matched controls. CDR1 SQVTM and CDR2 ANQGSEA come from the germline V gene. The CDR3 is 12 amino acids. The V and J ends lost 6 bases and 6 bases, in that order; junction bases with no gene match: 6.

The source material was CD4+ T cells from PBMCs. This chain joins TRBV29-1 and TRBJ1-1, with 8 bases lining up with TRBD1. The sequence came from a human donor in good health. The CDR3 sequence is CSVRTGKAEAFF. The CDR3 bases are TGCAGCGTCCGGACAGGGAAGGCTGAAGCTTTCTTT. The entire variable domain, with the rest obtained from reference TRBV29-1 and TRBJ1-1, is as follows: SAVISQKPSRDICQRGTSLTIQCQVDSQVTMMFWYRQQPGQSLTLIATANQGSEATYESGFVIDKFPISRPNLTFSTLTVSNMSPEDSSIYLCSVRTGKAEAFFGQGTRLTVV.